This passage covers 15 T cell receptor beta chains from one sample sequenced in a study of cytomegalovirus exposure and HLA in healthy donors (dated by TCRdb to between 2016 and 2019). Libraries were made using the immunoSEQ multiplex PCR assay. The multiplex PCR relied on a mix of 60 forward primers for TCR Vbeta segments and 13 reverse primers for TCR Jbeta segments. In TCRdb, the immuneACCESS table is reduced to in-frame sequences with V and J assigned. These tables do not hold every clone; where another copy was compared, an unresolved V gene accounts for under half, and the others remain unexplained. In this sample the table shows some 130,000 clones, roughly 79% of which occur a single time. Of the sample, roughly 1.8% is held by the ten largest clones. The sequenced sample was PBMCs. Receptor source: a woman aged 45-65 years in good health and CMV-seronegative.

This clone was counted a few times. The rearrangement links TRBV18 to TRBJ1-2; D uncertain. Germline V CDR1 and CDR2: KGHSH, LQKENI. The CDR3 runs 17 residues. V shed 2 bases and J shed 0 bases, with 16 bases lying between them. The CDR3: CASSPSKSPGSNYGYTF. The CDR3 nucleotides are TGTGCCAGCTCACCATCGAAGTCACCCGGGTCTAACTATGGCTACACCTTC.

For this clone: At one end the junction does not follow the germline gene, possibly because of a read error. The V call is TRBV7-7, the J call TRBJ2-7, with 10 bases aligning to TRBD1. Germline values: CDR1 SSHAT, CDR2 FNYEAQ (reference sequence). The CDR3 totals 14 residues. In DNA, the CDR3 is TGTGCTAGCAGCTCTGGGACAGGGGTCTCTGAGCAGTACTTC. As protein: CASSSGTGVSEQYF.

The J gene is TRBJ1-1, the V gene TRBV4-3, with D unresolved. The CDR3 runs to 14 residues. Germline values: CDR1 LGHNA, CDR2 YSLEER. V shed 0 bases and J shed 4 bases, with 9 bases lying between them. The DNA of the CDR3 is TGCGCCAGCAGCCAAGATCGGGCGGGCACTGAAGCTTTCTTT. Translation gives CASSQDRAGTEAFF.

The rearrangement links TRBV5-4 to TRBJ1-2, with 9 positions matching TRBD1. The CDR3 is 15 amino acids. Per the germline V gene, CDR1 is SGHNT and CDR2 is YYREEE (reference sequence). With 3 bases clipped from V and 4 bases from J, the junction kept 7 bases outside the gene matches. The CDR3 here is CASSSTPGQGYGYTF. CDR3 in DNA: TGTGCCAGCAGCTCCACCCCGGGACAGGGCTATGGCTACACCTTC.

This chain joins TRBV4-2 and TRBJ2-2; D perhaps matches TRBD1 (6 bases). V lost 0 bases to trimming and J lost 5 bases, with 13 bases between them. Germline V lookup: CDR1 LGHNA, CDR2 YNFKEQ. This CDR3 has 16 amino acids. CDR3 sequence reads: CASSQDSGARTGELFF. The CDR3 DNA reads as TGTGCCAGCAGCCAAGATTCAGGGGCAAGGACCGGGGAGCTGTTTTTT.

CDR3 nucleotides: TGCGCCAGCAGCTTCGACCGAAGACAGGGGGCGAGGTACACCTTC. Translated, it gives CASSFDRRQGARYTF. This rearrangement joins TRBV5-1 to TRBJ1-2; 10 nucleotides align to TRBD1. CDR3 length: 15 residues. V trimming: 2 bases; J trimming: 11 bases; junction bases outside the gene matches: 12. Germline loops: CDR1 SGHRS, CDR2 YFSETQ.

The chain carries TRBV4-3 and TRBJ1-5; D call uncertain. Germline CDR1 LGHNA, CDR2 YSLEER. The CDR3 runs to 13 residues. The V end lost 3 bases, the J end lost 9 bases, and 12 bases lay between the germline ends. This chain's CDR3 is CASSHVNEGPQHF. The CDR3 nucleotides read TGCGCCAGCAGCCATGTGAACGAGGGGCCCCAGCATTTT.

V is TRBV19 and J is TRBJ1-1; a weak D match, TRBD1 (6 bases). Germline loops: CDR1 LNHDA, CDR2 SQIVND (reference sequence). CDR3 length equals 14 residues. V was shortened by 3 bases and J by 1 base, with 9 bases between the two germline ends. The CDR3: CASSMGGGNTEAFF. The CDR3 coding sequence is TGTGCCAGTAGTATGGGAGGGGGGAACACTGAAGCTTTCTTT.

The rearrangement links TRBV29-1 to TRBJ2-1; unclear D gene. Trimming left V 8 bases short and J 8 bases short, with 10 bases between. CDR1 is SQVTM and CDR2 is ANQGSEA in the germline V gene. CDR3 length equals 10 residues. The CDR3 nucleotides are TGCAGCTTCCGACTCGATGAGCAGTTCTTC. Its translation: CSFRLDEQFF.

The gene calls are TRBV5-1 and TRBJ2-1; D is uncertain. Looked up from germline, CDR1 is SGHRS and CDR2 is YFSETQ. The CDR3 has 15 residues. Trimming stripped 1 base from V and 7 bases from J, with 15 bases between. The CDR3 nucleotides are TGCGCCAGCAGCTTGACCCCTGACAACGTGAATGAGCAGTTCTTC. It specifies CASSLTPDNVNEQFF.

CDR3 protein: CSVGNGYTEAFF. CDR3 bases: TGCAGCGTTGGTAACGGTTACACTGAAGCTTTCTTT. The rearrangement joins TRBV29-1 to TRBJ1-1; D unresolved. This CDR3 contains 12 residues. Between the trimmed V and J ends, which lost 4 bases and 3 bases, there was a span of 9 bases. Germline CDR1 and CDR2: SQVTM and ANQGSEA.

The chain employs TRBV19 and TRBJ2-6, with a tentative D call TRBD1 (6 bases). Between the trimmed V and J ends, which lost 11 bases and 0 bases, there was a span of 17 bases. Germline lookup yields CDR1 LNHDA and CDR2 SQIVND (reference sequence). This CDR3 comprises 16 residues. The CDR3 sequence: CAVLQGTGSGANVLTF. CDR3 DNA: TGTGCCGTTCTCCAGGGGACCGGCTCTGGGGCCAACGTCCTGACTTTC.

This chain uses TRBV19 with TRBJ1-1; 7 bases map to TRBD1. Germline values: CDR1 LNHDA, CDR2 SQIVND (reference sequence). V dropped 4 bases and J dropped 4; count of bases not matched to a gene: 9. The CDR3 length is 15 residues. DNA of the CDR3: TGTGCCAGTAGTAGGGGACAGCGAAGAGGCACTGAAGCTTTCTTT. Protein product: CASSRGQRRGTEAFF.

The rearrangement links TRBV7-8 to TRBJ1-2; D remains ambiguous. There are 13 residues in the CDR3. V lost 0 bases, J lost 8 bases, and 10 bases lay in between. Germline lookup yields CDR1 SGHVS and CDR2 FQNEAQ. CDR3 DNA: TGTGCCAGCAGCTTAGCGAGGTACCAGGGCTACACCTTC. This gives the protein CASSLARYQGYTF. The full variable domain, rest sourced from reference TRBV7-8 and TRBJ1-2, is GAGVSQSPRYKVAKRGQDVALRCDPISGHVSLFWYQQALGQGPEFLTYFQNEAQLDKSGLPSDRFFAERPEGSVSTLKIQRTQQEDSAVYLCASSLARYQGYTFGSGTRLTVV.

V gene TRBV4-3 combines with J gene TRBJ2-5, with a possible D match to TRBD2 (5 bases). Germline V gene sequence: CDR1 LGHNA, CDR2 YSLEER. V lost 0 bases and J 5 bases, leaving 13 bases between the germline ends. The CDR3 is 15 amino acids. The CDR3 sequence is CASSQEYGVLETQYF. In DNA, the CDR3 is TGCGCCAGCAGCCAAGAATACGGGGTCCTCGAGACCCAGTACTTC.